What follows is one T cell receptor beta chain and its context. The antigen is unknown. The sample originates from a study of early stage breast cancer tumors. Study-wide context: Of fewer than 20 invasive breast tumors, about a dozen were hormone receptor-positive, HER2-negative.

CDR3 size: 13 residues. CDR1 and CDR2 from the germline V gene are SGDLS and YYNGEE. Trimming cost V 0 bases and J 8 bases, with 11 bases left between them. TCRdb's table, derived via immunoSEQ multiplex PCR, lists solely in-frame clones and lacks some. The sample lists about 36,000 clones, over 70% occurring once. Study observations and caveats: Commonly generated sequences made up most enriched TCRB sequences shared between patients.

This sequence joins TRBV9 and TRBJ1-1; D is undetermined. Input material: blood. This TCR came from a person aged 60 to 70 with breast cancer. CDR3: CASSVGVWGEAFF. The DNA for the CDR3 is TGTGCCAGCAGCGTAGGGGTATGGGGAGAAGCTTTCTTT.